A selection of T cell receptor beta chains follows, all from one sample in a study of OX40 agonist ivuxolimab in advanced cancers. Data came from immunoSEQ multiplex PCR; TCRdb stores just in-frame clones and leaves some out. The data contain around 70,000 clones, 65% to 90% of them singletons. The sample in question was CD4+ or CD8+ T cells sorted from blood, obtained in a trial of the OX40 agonist ivuxolimab. These receptors were obtained from an adult with an advanced solid tumor such as melanoma, head and neck, liver or kidney cancer. Both conserved end residues are part of each CDR3. The order of the fields is J gene, V gene, clone size, D gene, CDR3 protein, CDR3 DNA. The D gene is left open where the match is weak. Size tells how often a clone was seen (once, few, many) or the class of an expanded clone, and some rows leave it out.

j_gene: TRBJ2-3; v_gene: TRBV7-9; abundance: .; d_gene: TRBD2; CDR3aa: CASSTDGGFADTQYF; CDR3nt: TGTGCCAGCAGCACAGACGGGGGGTTCGCAGATACGCAGTATTTT
j_gene: TRBJ2-1; v_gene: TRBV7-2; abundance: .; d_gene: .; CDR3aa: CASSLEAGFSYNEQFF; CDR3nt: TGTGCCAGCAGCTTAGAGGCGGGCTTCTCCTACAATGAGCAGTTCTTC
j_gene: TRBJ2-7; v_gene: TRBV7-2; abundance: .; d_gene: .; CDR3aa: CASTRAYEQYF; CDR3nt: TGTGCCAGCACCAGGGCCTACGAGCAGTACTTC
j_gene: TRBJ2-1; v_gene: TRBV6-4; abundance: .; d_gene: .; CDR3aa: CASSDSGTLGNEQFF; CDR3nt: TGTGCCAGCAGTGACTCAGGCACCCTCGGCAATGAGCAGTTCTTC
j_gene: TRBJ1-1; v_gene: TRBV11-2; abundance: .; d_gene: .; CDR3aa: CASSLVSRGEAFF; CDR3nt: TGTGCCAGCAGCTTAGTGAGTCGAGGTGAAGCTTTCTTT
j_gene: TRBJ1-5; v_gene: TRBV7-2; abundance: .; d_gene: TRBD1; CDR3aa: CASSLQGWTNQPQHF; CDR3nt: TGTGCCAGCAGCCTACAGGGGTGGACCAATCAGCCCCAGCATTTT
j_gene: TRBJ2-3; v_gene: TRBV4-1; abundance: once; d_gene: .; CDR3aa: CASRGSLGTQYF; CDR3nt: TGCGCCAGCAGGGGGAGTCTCGGTACGCAGTATTTT
j_gene: TRBJ1-3; v_gene: TRBV7-3; abundance: few; d_gene: .; CDR3aa: CASSSGTSGNTIYF; CDR3nt: TGTGCCAGCAGCTCCGGGACCTCTGGAAACACCATATATTTT
j_gene: TRBJ1-1; v_gene: TRBV2; abundance: .; d_gene: TRBD1; CDR3aa: CASSEATTGLRTEAFF; CDR3nt: TGTGCCAGCAGTGAAGCGACGACAGGGTTGAGAACTGAAGCTTTCTTT
j_gene: TRBJ1-1; v_gene: TRBV5-1; abundance: few; d_gene: .; CDR3aa: CASSLVLLNTEAFF; CDR3nt: TGCGCCAGCAGCTTGGTACTGTTGAACACTGAAGCTTTCTTT
j_gene: TRBJ1-2; v_gene: TRBV19; abundance: .; d_gene: TRBD1; CDR3aa: CASRIDRGNYGYTF; CDR3nt: TGTGCCAGTAGGATCGACAGGGGGAACTATGGCTACACCTTC
j_gene: TRBJ1-2; v_gene: TRBV9; abundance: .; d_gene: TRBD1; CDR3aa: CASSASEGAQNYGYTF; CDR3nt: TGTGCCAGCAGCGCCTCCGAGGGGGCGCAGAACTATGGCTACACCTTC
j_gene: TRBJ2-7; v_gene: TRBV6-6; abundance: .; d_gene: .; CDR3aa: CASQIYGQSPYEQYF; CDR3nt: TGTGCCAGCCAAATATACGGACAGTCACCCTACGAGCAGTACTTC
j_gene: TRBJ1-1; v_gene: TRBV5-1; abundance: .; d_gene: .; CDR3aa: CASSNGGGTPMNTEAFF; CDR3nt: TGCGCCAGCAGCAATGGGGGGGGGACTCCCATGAACACTGAAGCTTTCTTT
j_gene: TRBJ1-1; v_gene: TRBV6-5; abundance: .; d_gene: .; CDR3aa: CASKPGLGSTEAFF; CDR3nt: TGTGCCAGCAAACCAGGGTTGGGGAGCACTGAAGCTTTCTTT
j_gene: TRBJ2-5; v_gene: TRBV5-1; abundance: once; d_gene: TRBD1; CDR3aa: CASSIMGQEQETQYF; CDR3nt: TGCGCCAGCAGCATTATGGGACAGGAGCAGGAGACCCAGTACTTC
j_gene: TRBJ1-2; v_gene: TRBV4-3; abundance: .; d_gene: .; CDR3aa: CASSQVGPTNYGYTF; CDR3nt: TGCGCCAGCAGCCAAGTAGGGCCTACTAACTATGGCTACACCTTC
j_gene: TRBJ2-5; v_gene: TRBV9; abundance: .; d_gene: TRBD1; CDR3aa: CASSSGTGGWETQYF; CDR3nt: TGTGCCAGCAGCTCTGGGACAGGGGGCTGGGAGACCCAGTACTTC
j_gene: TRBJ2-5; v_gene: TRBV5-4; abundance: .; d_gene: TRBD2; CDR3aa: CASSGTSGAQETQYF; CDR3nt: TGTGCCAGCAGCGGGACTAGCGGGGCCCAAGAGACCCAGTACTTC
j_gene: TRBJ1-4; v_gene: TRBV6-1; abundance: .; d_gene: .; CDR3aa: CASRTEGGEKLFF; CDR3nt: TGTGCCAGCCGGACGGAGGGTGGAGAAAAACTGTTTTTT
j_gene: TRBJ1-2; v_gene: TRBV6-1; abundance: .; d_gene: .; CDR3aa: CASSDPGNYGYTF; CDR3nt: TGTGCCAGCAGTGATCCCGGTAACTATGGCTACACCTTC
j_gene: TRBJ2-3; v_gene: TRBV5-1; abundance: .; d_gene: .; CDR3aa: CATQPGLRGGTDTQYF; CDR3nt: TGCGCCACCCAACCCGGACTTAGGGGGGGGACAGATACGCAGTATTTT
j_gene: TRBJ1-5; v_gene: TRBV18; abundance: .; d_gene: .; CDR3aa: CASSPPQTPLGQPQHF; CDR3nt: TGTGCCAGCTCACCACCACAGACTCCACTTGGGCAGCCCCAGCATTTT
j_gene: TRBJ2-7; v_gene: TRBV11-3; abundance: .; d_gene: .; CDR3aa: CASSLGWANEQYF; CDR3nt: TGTGCCAGCAGCTTGGGATGGGCGAACGAGCAGTACTTC
j_gene: TRBJ2-1; v_gene: TRBV7-2; abundance: .; d_gene: TRBD2; CDR3aa: CASSLEGTSGRGKFF; CDR3nt: TGTGCCAGCAGCTTAGAAGGAACTAGCGGGAGGGGCAAGTTCTTC
j_gene: TRBJ1-2; v_gene: TRBV19; abundance: .; d_gene: .; CDR3aa: CASSATRLGLGYTF; CDR3nt: TGTGCCAGTAGTGCGACACGGTTGGGTCTTGGCTACACCTTC
j_gene: TRBJ2-1; v_gene: TRBV12-5; abundance: once; d_gene: .; CDR3aa: CASGLVLGGVIDNEQFF; CDR3nt: TGTGCTAGTGGTTTGGTACTGGGCGGGGTGATAGACAATGAGCAGTTCTTC
j_gene: TRBJ2-3; v_gene: TRBV10-3; abundance: .; d_gene: TRBD2; CDR3aa: CAISDPLAGASDTQYF; CDR3nt: TGTGCCATCAGTGACCCACTAGCGGGGGCCTCGGATACGCAGTATTTT
j_gene: TRBJ1-3; v_gene: TRBV7-2; abundance: few; d_gene: .; CDR3aa: CASSAPLGTPGSSGNTIYF; CDR3nt: TGTGCCAGCAGCGCCCCGTTAGGGACCCCTGGGAGCTCTGGAAACACCATATATTTT
j_gene: TRBJ2-7; v_gene: TRBV7-3; abundance: few; d_gene: .; CDR3aa: CASSQAGPSSYEQYF; CDR3nt: TGTGCCAGCAGCCAAGCTGGTCCTAGCTCCTACGAGCAGTACTTC
j_gene: TRBJ2-7; v_gene: TRBV10-3; abundance: .; d_gene: TRBD2; CDR3aa: CAISDWSFSGNYEQYF; CDR3nt: TGTGCCATCAGTGACTGGAGTTTTAGCGGGAACTACGAGCAGTACTTC
j_gene: TRBJ1-5; v_gene: TRBV19; abundance: many; d_gene: TRBD1; CDR3aa: CASRTTDRGNNQPQHF; CDR3nt: TGTGCCAGCAGGACGACGGACAGGGGGAACAATCAGCCCCAGCATTTT
j_gene: TRBJ2-5; v_gene: TRBV6-1; abundance: .; d_gene: TRBD1; CDR3aa: CASRPDRDRETQYF; CDR3nt: TGTGCCAGCAGGCCGGACAGGGACCGAGAGACCCAGTACTTC
j_gene: TRBJ1-4; v_gene: TRBV19; abundance: few; d_gene: TRBD1; CDR3aa: CASSPLDRGDEKLFF; CDR3nt: TGTGCCAGTAGTCCCCTGGACAGGGGGGACGAAAAACTGTTTTTT
j_gene: TRBJ1-2; v_gene: TRBV6-4; abundance: .; d_gene: .; CDR3aa: CASSDGPGAQYGYTF; CDR3nt: TGTGCCAGCAGTGACGGCCCGGGGGCGCAATATGGCTACACCTTC
j_gene: TRBJ2-7; v_gene: TRBV10-3; abundance: .; d_gene: .; CDR3aa: CAISGARGYEQYF; CDR3nt: TGTGCCATCAGTGGGGCCAGAGGTTACGAGCAGTACTTC
j_gene: TRBJ2-1; v_gene: TRBV27; abundance: .; d_gene: .; CDR3aa: CASSLQARNNEQFF; CDR3nt: TGTGCCAGCAGTTTACAGGCCAGAAACAATGAGCAGTTCTTC